Below, 11 T cell receptor beta chains from the same sample are listed, as sequenced in a study of blood T cell repertoires in COVID-19. The table came from immunoSEQ multiplex PCR; TCRdb's copy has only in-frame clones and leaves some out. The table includes about 160,000 clones, 85% detected once. The sample was peripheral blood. Receptors originate from a woman in her forties or fifties with COVID-19, enrolled during active disease.

The chain carries TRBV5-1 and TRBJ2-5, with D perhaps TRBD2 (7 bases). CDR1 is SGHRS, CDR2 YFSETQ, per germline. CDR3 length equals 14 residues. Trimming stripped 2 bases from V and 5 bases from J, with 13 bases between. CDR3 sequence reads: CASSFGGRGETQYF. In DNA, the CDR3 is TGCGCCAGCAGCTTCGGGGGGCGCGGGGAGACCCAGTACTTC.

V usage is TRBV3-1 (or the pseudogene TRBV3-2) and J usage is TRBJ2-7; 10 bases agree with TRBD1. CDR1 and CDR2 (germline): LGHDT, YNNKEL (reference sequence). V trimming: 4 bases; J trimming: 7 bases; junction bases outside the gene matches: 4. This CDR3 spans 13 amino acids. The CDR3 nucleotides are TGTGCCAGCAGCCGGGACAGGGGTGGAGAGCAGTACTTC. It encodes CASSRDRGGEQYF.

This chain links TRBV4-2 with TRBJ1-1, with TRBD1 matching 7 bases. The CDR3 consists of 17 residues. Unmatched junction bases numbered 10, after V lost 0 bases and J lost 3 bases. Germline loops: CDR1 LGHNA, CDR2 YNFKEQ. CDR3 loop: CASSQDEGGAMDTEAFF. CDR3 nucleotide sequence: TGTGCCAGCAGCCAAGATGAAGGGGGCGCGATGGACACTGAAGCTTTCTTT.

The V and J genes are TRBV5-1 and TRBJ1-6; D gene unclear. Germline-derived CDR1 and CDR2 are SGHRS and YFSETQ. This CDR3 comprises 16 residues. V shed 2 bases and J shed 4 bases, with 13 bases lying between them. The CDR3 nucleotides read TGCGCCAGCAGCTTCGACAATAATCCTTATAATTCACCCCTCCACTTT. Protein product: CASSFDNNPYNSPLHF.

The rearrangement joins TRBV7-9 to TRBJ2-5; 7 nucleotides match TRBD1. This CDR3 comprises 14 residues. Germline loops: CDR1 SEHNR, CDR2 FQNEAQ (reference sequence). Losses at the gene ends were 5 bases for V and 2 bases for J; bases not matched to a gene: 5. The CDR3 protein is CASSKGGAQETQYF. The CDR3 region has the DNA TGTGCCAGCAGCAAAGGGGGCGCACAAGAGACCCAGTACTTC.

This clone was recorded once. One junction end does not reproduce the germline sequence, and a read error may be involved. The V call is TRBV29-1, the J call TRBJ1-1; 9 nucleotides align to TRBD1. The length of the CDR3 is 15 residues. The germline CDR1 and CDR2 sequences are SQVTM and ANQGSEA. Written as DNA, the CDR3 is TGCAGCGCTGAAGGACAGGGGTGGAGGAACACTGAAGCTTTCTTT. This encodes CSAEGQGWRNTEAFF.

J is TRBJ2-3 and V is TRBV7-3; D uncertain. Germline-derived CDR1 and CDR2 are SGHTA and FQGTGA. The CDR3 consists of 14 residues. Trimming took 2 bases from V and 0 from J, leaving 6 bases between them. This CDR3 reads CASSLHQSTDTQYF. CDR3 sequence (DNA): TGTGCCAGCAGCTTACACCAGAGCACAGATACGCAGTATTTT.

The genes are TRBV5-1 and TRBJ1-2; 7 bases map to TRBD1. After removal of 0 bases from V and 4 bases from J, the junction contained 9 bases not matched to a gene. This CDR3 has 16 amino acids. Germline CDR1 and CDR2: SGHRS and YFSETQ. For the CDR3, the DNA is TGCGCCAGCAGCTTGGCTATGGGGACAGAGAGCTATGGCTACACCTTC. Its protein product is CASSLAMGTESYGYTF.

This clone was recorded once. The CDR3 DNA reads as TGCGCCAGCAGCCCTCAGGGGCCCTCCTACGAGCAGTACTTC. This translates into CASSPQGPSYEQYF. The chain is built from TRBV5-1 and TRBJ2-7; TRBD1 is a possible D gene (6 bases). Germline CDR1 reads SGHRS; CDR2 reads YFSETQ. V lost 4 bases and J 0 bases, leaving 11 bases between the germline ends. CDR3 length: 14 residues.

This clone was counted only a few times. The chain joins TRBV7-2 to TRBJ1-1; 9 nucleotides agree with TRBD1. The V and J ends lost 5 bases and 5 bases, in that order; junction bases with no gene match: 6. The germline V gene has CDR1 SGHTA and CDR2 FQGNSA. The CDR3 covers 14 residues. This chain's CDR3 is CASSVGTGRTEAFF. CDR3 coding DNA: TGTGCCAGCAGCGTCGGGACAGGGCGAACTGAAGCTTTCTTT.

This chain uses TRBV28 with TRBJ1-2; TRBD1 aligns across 12 bases. Germline V CDR1 and CDR2: MDHEN, SYDVKM. V trimming: 5 bases; J trimming: 8 bases; junction bases outside the gene matches: 6. The CDR3 runs 14 residues. The CDR3 coding sequence is TGTGCCAGCAGTCCGGGACAGGGGGCGGCCGGCTACACCTTC. Translated, it gives CASSPGQGAAGYTF.